These 18 T cell receptor beta chains were all obtained from the same sample, sequenced in a study of cytomegalovirus exposure and HLA in healthy donors. PCR used 60 Vbeta primers and 13 Jbeta primers. Clones were sequenced by immunoSEQ multiplex PCR, and TCRdb holds only the in-frame ones, with some missing. The table shows about 69,000 clones, with about 78% occurring only once. Specimen: PBMCs. The receptors stem from a man aged 18 to 30 in good health and CMV-seronegative.

This clone was seen only a few times. The chain is built from TRBV6-6 and TRBJ2-1; tentative D call: TRBD2 (6 bases). Between the trimmed V and J ends, which lost 6 bases and 8 bases, there was a span of 20 bases. The CDR3 consists of 15 residues. Germline V lookup: CDR1 MNHNY, CDR2 SVGAGI (reference sequence). In nucleotides, the CDR3 is TGTGCCAGCAGCCTCCGGGGGTCGGGCAGAGATGAGCAGTTCTTC. It yields the protein CASSLRGSGRDEQFF.

This clone was seen more than once but under ten times. The V and J genes are TRBV19 and TRBJ1-1; weak D call: TRBD1 (6 bases). Trimming shortened V by 3 bases and J by 7 bases, and 12 bases separated the two germline ends. Germline-derived CDR1 and CDR2 are LNHDA and SQIVND (reference sequence). This CDR3 spans 13 amino acids. CDR3 nucleotide sequence: TGTGCCAGTAGTATCACAGGGATGATTGAAGCTTTCTTT. Amino acid sequence: CASSITGMIEAFF.

The chain is built from TRBV7-2 and TRBJ1-1; D remains ambiguous. This CDR3 is built from 13 residues. Trimming stripped 2 bases from V and 1 base from J, with 5 bases between. Germline CDR1 is SGHTA and CDR2 is FQGNSA. This chain's CDR3 is CASSLNRNTEAFF. CDR3 in DNA: TGTGCCAGCAGCTTAAACAGGAACACTGAAGCTTTCTTT.

Points on this clone: Sequence at one end of the junction differs from germline and may be a read error. The chain uses TRBV7-9 and TRBJ2-7; no reliable D call. CDR3 length: 13 residues. CDR1 is SEHNR, CDR2 FQNEAQ, per germline (reference sequence). Here the CDR3 reads CSSSLDYSYEQYF. CDR3 nucleotide sequence: TGTTCCAGCAGCTTAGATTACAGCTACGAGCAGTACTTC.

The V gene is TRBV5-6, the J gene TRBJ1-2; D unresolved. The germline V and J ends were trimmed by 0 bases and 0 bases, with 6 bases remaining between them. The V gene's germline CDR1 is SGHDT and CDR2 YYEEEE. The CDR3 extends over 14 amino acids. CDR3 in DNA: TGTGCCAGCAGCTTGGACGGGGCTAACTATGGCTACACCTTC. Protein: CASSLDGANYGYTF.

The gene calls are TRBV4-1 and TRBJ1-2, with TRBD1 matching over 9 bases. In germline, CDR1 is MGHRA, CDR2 YSYEKL. The CDR3 sequence is 15 residues long. The V gene end was trimmed by 0 bases and the J gene end by 4 bases; junction bases not matched to a gene: 3. CDR3 coding DNA: TGCGCCAGCAGCCAAGAGGGACAGGGCTCCTATGGCTACACCTTC. It yields the protein CASSQEGQGSYGYTF.

This chain connects TRBV7-9 to TRBJ2-5; a weak D match, TRBD1 (5 bases). Trimming took off 5 bases at V and 4 bases at J, with 17 bases between the two ends. Germline V CDR1 and CDR2: SEHNR, FQNEAQ (reference sequence). The CDR3 is 15 residues long. CDR3 coding DNA: TGTGCCAGCAGCCTCGCTGGTGGGGCCAGAGAGACCCAGTACTTC. Translation gives CASSLAGGARETQYF. Complete variable domain (other parts from reference TRBV7-9 and TRBJ2-5): DTGVSQNPRHKITKRGQNVTFRCDPISEHNRLYWYRQTLGQGPEFLTYFQNEAQLEKSRLLSDRFSAERPKGSFSTLEIQRTEQGDSAMYLCASSLAGGARETQYFGPGTRLLVL.

The chain combines TRBV18 with TRBJ1-6; TRBD1 might be the D (6 bases). V lost 3 bases, J lost 6 bases, and 24 bases lay in between. The CDR3 consists of 19 residues. Germline V lookup: CDR1 KGHSH, CDR2 LQKENI. The CDR3 reads CASSPLPKTGSSVNSPLHF. As DNA, the CDR3 is TGTGCCAGCTCACCCCTACCAAAGACAGGTTCGTCCGTTAATTCACCCCTCCACTTT.

CDR3 bases: TGTGCCAGCAGACCGCTAGCGGGGGGGGAAGAGACCCAGTACTTC. Protein: CASRPLAGGEETQYF. The rearrangement joins TRBV27 to TRBJ2-5; TRBD2 matches at 12 bases. Looked up from germline, CDR1 is MNHEY and CDR2 is SMNVEV (reference sequence). V lost 6 bases and J lost 3; bases outside the gene matches: 5. The CDR3 has 15 residues.

The gene calls are TRBV6-1 and TRBJ2-7, with TRBD2 identical over 7 bases. This CDR3 is 13 amino acids long. Unmatched junction bases numbered 2, after V lost 2 bases and J lost 4 bases. CDR1 MNHNS and CDR2 SASEGT come from the germline V gene. CDR3 in DNA: TGTGCCAGCAGTGAACAGGGAGGGTACGAGCAGTACTTC. Encoded protein: CASSEQGGYEQYF.

This chain links TRBV9 with TRBJ2-6; D uncertain. The CDR3 extends over 14 amino acids. Germline V gives CDR1 SGDLS, CDR2 YYNGEE. Trimming pared 3 bases from V and 9 bases from J, leaving 13 bases between. The CDR3 nucleotides read TGTGCCAGCAGCGGCGTTATGGGCAACAACGTCCTGACTTTC. This gives the protein CASSGVMGNNVLTF.

This clone is a singleton in its sample. The chain joins TRBV2 to TRBJ1-5; tentatively, D is TRBD1 (5 bases). This CDR3 region has 13 residues. V was shortened by 10 bases and J by 2 bases, with 12 bases between the two germline ends. The germline gives CDR1 SNHLY, CDR2 FYNNEI. The CDR3 DNA is TGTGCCATCCAGGGATTGGGCAATCAGCCCCAGCATTTT. This encodes CAIQGLGNQPQHF.

The chain links TRBV10-3 to TRBJ1-4; TRBD1 is a possible D gene (6 bases). The V and J ends lost 4 bases and 8 bases respectively, with 14 bases between them. This CDR3 region has 14 residues. In germline, CDR1 is ENHRY, CDR2 SYGVKD. The CDR3 sequence is CAISAPGQGEKLFF. CDR3 sequence (DNA): TGTGCCATCAGTGCTCCGGGACAAGGGGAAAAACTGTTTTTT.

The chain is built from TRBV5-5 and TRBJ1-5, with TRBD1 matching over 9 bases. The CDR3 loop spans 16 amino acids. Germline loops: CDR1 SGHKS, CDR2 YYEKEE (reference sequence). V gave up 1 base and J gave up 5 bases; unmatched junction bases: 7. In DNA form, the CDR3 reads TGTGCCAGCAGCTTGACCTCCGGGACAGGGTATCAGCCCCAGCATTTT. Protein sequence: CASSLTSGTGYQPQHF.

Here the CDR3 DNA reads TGTGCCAGCAGTTTTATCGGGGACGAGCAGTACTTC. Amino acids: CASSFIGDEQYF. The chain recombines TRBV27 with TRBJ2-7; TRBD2 might be the D (5 bases). V was pared by 3 bases and J by 5 bases, with 8 bases between. Germline V gene lookup returns CDR1 MNHEY and CDR2 SMNVEV (reference sequence). The CDR3 loop spans 12 amino acids.

The DNA of the CDR3 is TGTGCCAGCAGCACATCAGGGGGCGGTAGGACTGAAGCTTTCTTT. It yields the protein CASSTSGGGRTEAFF. This chain uses TRBV9 with TRBJ1-1; 8 bases are shared with TRBD1. There are 15 residues in the CDR3. Germline CDR1 is SGDLS and CDR2 is YYNGEE. V shed 4 bases, J shed 5 bases, and the junction held 10 bases outside the gene matches. Full variable domain (remainder filled in from reference TRBV9 and TRBJ1-1): DSGVTQTPKHLITATGQRVTLRCSPRSGDLSVYWYQQSLDQGLQFLIQYYNGEERAKGNILERFSAQQFPDLHSELNLSSLELGDSALYFCASSTSGGGRTEAFFGQGTRLTVV.

J is TRBJ1-4 and V is TRBV5-1, with a tentative D call TRBD1 (6 bases). The CDR3 extends over 16 amino acids. Germline CDR1 and CDR2: SGHRS and YFSETQ. Trimming shortened V by 0 bases and J by 3 bases, and 12 bases separated the two germline ends. The CDR3 DNA reads TGCGCCAGCAGCTTGGCCCGACAGGCCCCTAATGAAAAACTGTTTTTT. Its protein product is CASSLARQAPNEKLFF.

The gene calls are TRBV27 and TRBJ2-2; D not certain. The CDR3 extends over 12 amino acids. Germline-derived CDR1 and CDR2 are MNHEY and SMNVEV (reference sequence). The ends were cut back, 5 bases at V and 6 bases at J, with 7 bases in the middle. For the CDR3, the DNA is TGTGCCAGCAGTACCTGGCCCGGGGAGCTGTTTTTT. Translation: CASSTWPGELFF.